The clone carrying this T cell receptor (beta chain) was counted at least ten times. What was sequenced were expressed TCRB transcripts, since all of the isolated RNA had been reverse transcribed. Measured with immunoSEQ multiplex PCR; TCRdb has only the in-frame clones, and not every one. The sample consists of 250,000 to 300,000 clones, around 7.3% of them appearing once. This sample stems from a study of beta chain features in type 1 diabetes. Across the study: Researchers looked at some 110 million sorted cells across all samples.

The CDR3 consists of 17 residues. Sorting of CD4+ naive, central memory, regulatory and stem cell-like memory cells was performed via CD45RO/CCR7/CD25/CD127/CD95/CD27. Sequencing input: central memory CD4+ T cells from blood. V gene TRBV21-1 combines with J gene TRBJ1-1. TRBV21-1 is flagged as a pseudogene. The TCR comes from a woman under 30 in good health. The CDR3 here is CASRREGTTIVNTEAFF. The CDR3 coding sequence is TGTGCCAGCAGAAGGGAGGGAACTACTATAGTGAACACTGAAGCTTTCTTT.